This is a list of T cell receptor beta chains from one sample in a study of OX40 agonist ivuxolimab in advanced cancers. Method: immunoSEQ multiplex PCR; TCRdb's copy keeps in-frame clones and lacks some. This sample carries tens of thousands of clones, 81% of them seen once, and the ten largest clones take 32%. The source was CD4+ or CD8+ T cells sorted from blood, collected in a trial of the OX40 agonist ivuxolimab. The receptor source for this set is an adult with an advanced solid tumor such as melanoma, head and neck, liver or kidney cancer. The CDR3 runs from the conserved cysteine through the conserved F or W. Clone size appears in some rows only: once, few, many, or a class for an expanded clone.

CDR3 protein	clone size	V gene
CASSPPDRDQETQYF	once	TRBV7-9
CASSQTGRGTEAFF	.	TRBV4-1
CATSRDLGEGNTIYF	.	TRBV15
CASSYGRASTDTQYF	.	TRBV28
CASSYPWQGAGAGGLNEQFF	.	TRBV13
CASSPGQGVGGYTF	.	TRBV7-6
CASSLGLSYEQYF	.	TRBV27
CASSQGQNEQFF	.	TRBV11-2
CASSQTSGGEETQYF	.	TRBV11-2
CASSLGRGGSTEAFF	.	TRBV5-1
CASTLGVRSSGNTIYF	.	TRBV7-9
CASQDGDSYNSPLHF	once	TRBV6-1
CAWRGLGYNEQFF	few	TRBV30
CASSPPPSSTGELFF	.	TRBV9
CASSLLAATNEQFF	.	TRBV5-1
CASSVEGGDTDTQYF	medium-sized	TRBV9
CASSPRPPEAFF	.	TRBV7-9
CASKGAGTYTEAFF	.	TRBV19
CASSTTELTNYGYTF	few	TRBV2
CASSLAGQGLTEAFF	.	TRBV11-3
CASSSRDPDEDTQYF	.	TRBV28
CSVADRTNYGYTF	.	TRBV29-1
CASSVDGLSYNEQFF	.	TRBV9
CASSVEGIYNEQFF	.	TRBV6-5
CASSLEGTDTQYF	few	TRBV4-1
CASSLDGTGVAYTEAFF	.	TRBV7-8
CASSSGTSGRSQYF	.	TRBV5-4
CASSLPIGQSFAYGYTF	.	TRBV7-2
CASRERTGLNSGYTF	.	TRBV2
CASSLRGEGQPQHF	.	TRBV28
CASSQFVGTTNTGELFF	.	TRBV4-1
CASGPDGDRAYEQFF	few	TRBV12-5
CASSLGRGLEPQHF	.	TRBV6-5
CASSQGGRSQPQHF	.	TRBV4-1
CASSLFNYGYTF	.	TRBV5-6
CASSPQPGGTLGPDTQYF	.	TRBV4-1
CASSLAPGGLYEQYF	.	TRBV7-2
CASSPRTSGISYEQYF	.	TRBV7-9
CSARGGPTYEQYF	.	TRBV29-1
CASSLESAVSDEQYF	once	TRBV13
CASSSGNTEAFF	.	TRBV11-2
CASKGGRPNYGYTF	once	TRBV19
CASSEYSGAKPYEQYF	once	TRBV9
CASSLSYNEQFF	.	TRBV7-9
CASSQPGTAGQYF	.	TRBV23-1
CASSWPGESNQPQHF	once	TRBV4-1
CASSQEDRIDYEQYF	.	TRBV18
CASSPSGRGPYNEQFF	.	TRBV7-9
CASSERRGQSYEQYF	.	TRBV10-1
CSVEAGGEQYF	.	TRBV29-1
CASSFGSSGTYEQYF	.	TRBV28